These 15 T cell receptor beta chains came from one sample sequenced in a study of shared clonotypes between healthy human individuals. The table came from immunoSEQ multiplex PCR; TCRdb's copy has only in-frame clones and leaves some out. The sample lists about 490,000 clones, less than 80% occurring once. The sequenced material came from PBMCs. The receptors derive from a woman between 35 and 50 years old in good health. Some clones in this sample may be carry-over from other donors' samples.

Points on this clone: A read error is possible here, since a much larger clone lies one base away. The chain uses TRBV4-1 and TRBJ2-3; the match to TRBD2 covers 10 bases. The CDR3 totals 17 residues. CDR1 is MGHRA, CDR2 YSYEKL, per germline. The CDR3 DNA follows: TGCGCCAGCAGCCAAGGGTGGGCTAGCGGGAGCACAGATGCGCAGTATTTT. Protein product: CASSQGWASGSTDAQYF.

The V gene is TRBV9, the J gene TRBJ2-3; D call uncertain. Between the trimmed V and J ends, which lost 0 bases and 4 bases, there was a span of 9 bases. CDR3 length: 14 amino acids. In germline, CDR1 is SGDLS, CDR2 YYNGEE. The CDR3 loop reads CASSVDGSADTQYF. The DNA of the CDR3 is TGTGCCAGCAGCGTAGACGGTTCCGCAGATACGCAGTATTTT.

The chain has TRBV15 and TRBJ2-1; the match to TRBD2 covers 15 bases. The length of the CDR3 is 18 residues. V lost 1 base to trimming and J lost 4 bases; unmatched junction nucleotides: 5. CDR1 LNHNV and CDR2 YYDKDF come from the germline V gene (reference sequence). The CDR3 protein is CATSRGTSGRAGYNEQFF. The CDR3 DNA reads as TGTGCCACCAGCAGAGGGACTAGCGGGAGGGCCGGGTACAATGAGCAGTTCTTC.

CDR3 in DNA: TGTGCCAGCAGCCAAGATCCCCGGACAGCTACTAGCGGTCTATCCTACGAGCAGTACTTC. It encodes CASSQDPRTATSGLSYEQYF. V gene TRBV14 combines with J gene TRBJ2-7, with 8 bases that match TRBD2. The V gene end was trimmed by 0 bases and the J gene end by 1 base; junction bases not matched to a gene: 17. The CDR3 covers 20 residues. CDR1 SGHDN and CDR2 FVKESK come from the germline V gene.

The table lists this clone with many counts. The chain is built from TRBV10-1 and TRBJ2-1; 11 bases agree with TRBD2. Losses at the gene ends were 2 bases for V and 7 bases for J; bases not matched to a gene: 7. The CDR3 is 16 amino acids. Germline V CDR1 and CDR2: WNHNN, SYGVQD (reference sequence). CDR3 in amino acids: CASSEEGSSGRNEQFF. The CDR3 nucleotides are TGCGCCAGCAGTGAGGAGGGTTCTAGCGGGAGGAATGAGCAGTTCTTC.

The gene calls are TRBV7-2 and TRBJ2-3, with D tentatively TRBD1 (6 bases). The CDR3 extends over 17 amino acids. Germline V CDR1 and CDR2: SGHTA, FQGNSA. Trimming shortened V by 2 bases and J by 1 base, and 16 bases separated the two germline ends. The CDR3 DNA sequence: TGTGCCAGCAGCTTAACAGCGAGCAGGGGCGGCACAGATACGCAGTATTTT. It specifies CASSLTASRGGTDTQYF.

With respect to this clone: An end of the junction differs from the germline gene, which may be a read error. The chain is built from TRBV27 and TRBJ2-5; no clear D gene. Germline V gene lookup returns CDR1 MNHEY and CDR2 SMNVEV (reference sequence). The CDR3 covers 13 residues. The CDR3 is CASSSSLPPPDNF. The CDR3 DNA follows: TGTGCCAGCAGTTCCTCCCTTCCACCGCCCGACAACTTC.

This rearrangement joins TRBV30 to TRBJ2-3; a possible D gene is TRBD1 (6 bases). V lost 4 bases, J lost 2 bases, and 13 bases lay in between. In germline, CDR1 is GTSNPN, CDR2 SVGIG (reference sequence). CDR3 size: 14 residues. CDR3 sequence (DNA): TGTGCCTGGAAACAGGGTGGGGACACAGATACGCAGTATTTT. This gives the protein CAWKQGGDTDTQYF.

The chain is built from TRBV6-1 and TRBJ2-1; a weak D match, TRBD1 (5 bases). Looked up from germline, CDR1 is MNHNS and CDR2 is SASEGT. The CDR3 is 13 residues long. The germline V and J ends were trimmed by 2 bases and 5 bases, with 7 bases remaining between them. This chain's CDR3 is CASSERGNNEQFF. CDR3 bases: TGTGCCAGCAGTGAAAGGGGTAACAATGAGCAGTTCTTC.

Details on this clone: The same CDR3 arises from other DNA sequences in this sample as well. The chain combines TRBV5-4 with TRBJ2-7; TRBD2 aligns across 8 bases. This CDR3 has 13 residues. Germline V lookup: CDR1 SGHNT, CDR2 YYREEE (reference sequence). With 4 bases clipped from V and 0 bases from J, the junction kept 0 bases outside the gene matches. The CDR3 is CASSGTSSYEQYF. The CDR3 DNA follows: TGTGCCAGCAGCGGGACTAGCTCCTACGAGCAGTACTTC.

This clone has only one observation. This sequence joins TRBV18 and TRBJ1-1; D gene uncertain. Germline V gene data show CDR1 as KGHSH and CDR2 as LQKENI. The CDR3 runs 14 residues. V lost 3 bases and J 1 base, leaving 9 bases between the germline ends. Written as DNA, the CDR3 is TGTGCCAGCTCACCCGTCGATGGGAACACTGAAGCTTTCTTT. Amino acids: CASSPVDGNTEAFF.

The CDR3 protein is CASTVGTGEKLFF. The DNA of the CDR3 is TGTGCCAGCACCGTCGGGACAGGGGAAAAACTGTTTTTT. The chain links TRBV5-4 to TRBJ1-4; 9 positions agree with TRBD1. This CDR3 has 13 amino acids. Germline values: CDR1 SGHNT, CDR2 YYREEE (reference sequence). V lost 6 bases to trimming and J lost 8 bases; unmatched junction nucleotides: 5.

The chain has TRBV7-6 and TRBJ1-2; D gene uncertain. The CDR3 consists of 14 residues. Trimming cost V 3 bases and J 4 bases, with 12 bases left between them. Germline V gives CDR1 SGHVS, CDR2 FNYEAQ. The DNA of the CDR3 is TGTGCCAGCAGCTTCGACCCAAATAGCTATGGCTACACCTTC. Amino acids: CASSFDPNSYGYTF.

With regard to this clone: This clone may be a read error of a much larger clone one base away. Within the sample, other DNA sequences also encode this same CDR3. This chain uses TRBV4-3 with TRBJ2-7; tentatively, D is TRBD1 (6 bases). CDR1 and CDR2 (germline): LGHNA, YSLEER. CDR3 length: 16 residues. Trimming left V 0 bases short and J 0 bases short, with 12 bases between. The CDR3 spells CASSQERTAPSYEQYF. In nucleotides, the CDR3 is TGCGCCAGCAGCCAAGAGCGGACAGCCCCCTCCTACGAGCAGTACTTC.

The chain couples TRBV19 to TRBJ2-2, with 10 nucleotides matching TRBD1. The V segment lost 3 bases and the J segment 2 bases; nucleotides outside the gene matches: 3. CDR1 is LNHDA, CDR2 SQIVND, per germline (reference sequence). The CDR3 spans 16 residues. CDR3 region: CASSMGTGVNTGELFF. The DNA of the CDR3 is TGTGCCAGTAGTATGGGGACAGGGGTAAACACCGGGGAGCTGTTTTTT.